Below, 20 T cell receptor beta chains from the same sample are listed, as sequenced in a study of blood T cells in healthy people across ages. Through a sample-barcoded 5' primer and a J-beta primer mix, a second PCR was run for roughly 6 to 11 cycles. TCRdb passed the 5' RACE reads through MiXCR, listing each CDR3 protein once. The sample includes 700,000 to 900,000 distinct CDR3 sequences, roughly 24% of them seen just once. These same data were also listed under a study on T cells of mothers and their children.

Material: blood. Receptors originate from a boy between 10 and 17 years old in good health.

CDR3: CSAQARGLAGFNEQFF. The CDR3 DNA follows: TGCAGTGCCCAGGCCCGGGGACTAGCGGGATTCAATGAGCAGTTCTTC. The genes are TRBV20-1 and TRBJ2-1, with 13 bases that match TRBD2. Germline V gives CDR1 DFQATT, CDR2 SNEGSKA (reference sequence). This CDR3 comprises 16 residues. J lost 6 bases, V lost 6 bases, and 11 bases had no gene match.

Comments on this clonotype: One end of the junction fails to match germline, which may point to a read error. This chain uses TRBV12-3 or TRBV12-4 with TRBJ2-3; D ambiguous. The CDR3 is 12 amino acids. CDR3 coding DNA: TGTGCCAGCAGTTTTATAATAGATGCGCAATATTTT. It specifies CASSFIIDAQYF.

The chain employs TRBV6-5 and TRBJ1-1; 10 positions match TRBD1. Trimming at V came to 7 bases and at J to 6 bases, leaving 5 bases not matched to a gene. CDR1 MNHEY and CDR2 SVGAGI come from the germline V gene. The CDR3 sequence is 13 residues long. CDR3 residues: CASNRDRGAEAFF. CDR3 DNA: TGTGCCAGCAATAGGGACAGGGGCGCTGAAGCTTTCTTT.

The rearrangement uses TRBV20-1 and TRBJ1-2; D may be TRBD1 (5 bases). The germline CDR1 and CDR2 sequences are DFQATT and SNEGSKA (reference sequence). The CDR3 covers 10 residues. Between the trimmed V and J ends, which lost 5 bases and 8 bases, there was a span of 9 bases. The CDR3, as DNA: TGCAGTGCTCCAGGGCGGGGCTACACCTTC. This encodes CSAPGRGYTF.

The chain recombines TRBV20-1 with TRBJ2-5; 7 bases agree with TRBD2. Trimming removed 1 base from V and 0 bases from J; junction bases left unmatched: 5. The CDR3 contains 15 residues. Germline CDR1 and CDR2: DFQATT and SNEGSKA (reference sequence). The CDR3 loop reads CSARVGRGNQETQYF. In nucleotides, the CDR3 is TGCAGTGCTAGAGTGGGGCGGGGGAACCAAGAGACCCAGTACTTC.

This clonotype showed up just a few times. This chain connects TRBV5-1 to TRBJ2-4; D remains ambiguous. The CDR3 spans 11 residues. Germline V CDR1 and CDR2: SGHRS, YFSETQ. V lost 5 bases and J 10 bases, leaving 10 bases between the germline ends. In DNA form, the CDR3 reads TGCGCCAGCAGAATCGAAGGGATTCAGTACTTC. It specifies CASRIEGIQYF.

The J gene is TRBJ2-7, the V gene TRBV10-3; 8 bases match TRBD2. The DNA end favors TRBJ2-1, so the J call may be wrong. This CDR3 has 13 residues. The germline V gene encodes CDR1 ENHRY and CDR2 SYGVKD. CDR3 loop: CATGGAGEGEQFF. The DNA of the CDR3 is TGTGCCACGGGCGGAGCGGGAGAGGGTGAGCAGTTCTTC.

The V gene is TRBV9, the J gene TRBJ2-2; a weak D match, TRBD1 (6 bases). The germline V and J ends were trimmed by 4 bases and 2 bases, with 12 bases remaining between them. The germline gives CDR1 SGDLS, CDR2 YYNGEE. The CDR3 runs to 15 residues. The CDR3 reads CASSLRQENTGELFF. The CDR3, as DNA: TGTGCCAGCAGCCTAAGACAGGAAAACACCGGGGAGCTGTTTTTT.

This clonotype was seen a handful of times. The CDR3 region has the DNA TGTGCCAGCAGCCAAGGGGGCGGGGACACAGATACGCAGTATTTT. This sequence encodes CASSQGGGDTDTQYF. The genes are TRBV4-2 and TRBJ2-3, with D perhaps TRBD2 (6 bases). V shed 1 base and J shed 2 bases, with 10 bases lying between them. Germline CDR1 is LGHNA and CDR2 is YNFKEQ. The length of the CDR3 is 15 residues.

This sequence joins TRBV4-1 and TRBJ2-5, with 8 bases matching TRBD2. The J call may be wrong; the DNA end is better matched by TRBJ2-1. Germline assignment: CDR1 MGHRA and CDR2 YSYEKL. The CDR3 runs to 19 residues. CDR3 amino acids: CASSQSNPGGAVCCNEQFF. CDR3 nucleotides: TGCGCCAGCAGCCAATCAAATCCGGGGGGGGCCGTTTGTTGTAATGAGCAGTTCTTC.

The chain links TRBV5-1 to TRBJ2-2, with D tentatively TRBD1 (5 bases). CDR1 is SGHRS and CDR2 is YFSETQ in the germline V gene. Deletions cut 0 bases from V and 5 bases from J, with 11 bases between. The CDR3 loop spans 15 amino acids. CDR3 amino acids: CASSLDRRYTGELFF. The CDR3, as DNA: TGCGCCAGCAGCTTGGACAGGCGGTATACCGGGGAGCTGTTTTTT.

A few counts support this clonotype. The rearrangement links TRBV5-1 to TRBJ1-6; D is possibly TRBD1 (5 bases). The CDR3 has 15 residues. Per germline, CDR1 SGHRS and CDR2 YFSETQ. Between the trimmed V and J ends, which lost 0 bases and 7 bases, there was a span of 11 bases. As DNA, the CDR3 is TGCGCCAGCAGCTTGGCCGGGACTCGAAATTCACCCCTCCACTTT. As protein: CASSLAGTRNSPLHF.

The chain links TRBV12-3 or TRBV12-4 to TRBJ2-7, with TRBD2 as a possible D gene (7 bases). This CDR3 spans 14 amino acids. V gave up 8 bases and J gave up 7 bases, with 21 bases separating them. The CDR3 region is CASGDEGGEREQYF. DNA for the CDR3: TGTGCCAGCGGAGACGAGGGGGGGGAGCGTGAGCAGTACTTC.

This chain joins TRBV20-1 and TRBJ1-3; maybe TRBD1 (6 bases). CDR1 is DFQATT, CDR2 SNEGSKA, per germline (reference sequence). The length of the CDR3 is 15 residues. V was cut by 0 bases and J by 6 bases, with 15 bases left in between. CDR3: CSARDQGLAENTIYF. The CDR3 region has the DNA TGCAGTGCTAGAGATCAGGGGCTCGCTGAAAACACCATATATTTT.

This clonotype was observed a handful of times. This chain connects TRBV19 to TRBJ1-2; weak D call: TRBD1 (6 bases). Germline lookup yields CDR1 LNHDA and CDR2 SQIVND (reference sequence). Trimming left V 3 bases short and J 8 bases short, with 16 bases between. The CDR3 runs to 14 residues. The CDR3 sequence: CASSINRAQGGYTF. CDR3 bases: TGTGCCAGTAGTATTAACAGGGCCCAGGGCGGCTACACCTTC. Supplemented by reference TRBV19 and TRBJ1-2, the full variable domain reads DGGITQSPKYLFRKEGQNVTLSCEQNLNHDAMYWYRQDPGQGLRLIYYSQIVNDFQKGDIAEGYSVSREKKESFPLTVTSAQKNPTAFYLCASSINRAQGGYTFGSGTRLTVV.

V is TRBV7-9 and J is TRBJ2-7, with D possibly being TRBD1 (6 bases). V was trimmed by 4 bases and J by 7 bases, leaving 20 bases between them. The CDR3 extends over 15 amino acids. The germline V gene has CDR1 SEHNR and CDR2 FQNEAQ (reference sequence). CDR3 nucleotides: TGTGCCAGCAGCTCTGAGGACAGTCAGTCAAGGGAGCAGTACTTC. Amino acid sequence: CASSSEDSQSREQYF.

This clonotype turned up a few times. The genes are TRBV28 and TRBJ2-1; 12 bases are a match to TRBD2. The CDR3 consists of 17 residues. V lost 4 bases and J lost 3; bases outside the gene matches: 7. The germline V gene has CDR1 MDHEN and CDR2 SYDVKM. This CDR3 reads CASSYPLLAGGYNEQFF. The CDR3 DNA reads TGTGCCAGCAGTTACCCCCTACTAGCGGGGGGCTACAATGAGCAGTTCTTC.

Comments on this clonotype: A much larger clone sits a single nucleotide away, making a read error possible. This chain links TRBV7-9 with TRBJ1-1; no reliable D call. Germline loops: CDR1 SEHNR, CDR2 FQNEAQ (reference sequence). V was shortened by 3 bases and J by 7 bases, with 15 bases between the two germline ends. The CDR3 length is 14 residues. CDR3 coding DNA: TGTGCCAGCAGCTTCCAGGAGTCGGGCATTGAAGCTTTCTTT. Translated, it gives CASSFQESGIEAFF.

This clonotype was detected once. One end of the junction is discordant with germline, which a read error may explain. The chain employs TRBV12-3 or TRBV12-4 and TRBJ1-5; no reliable D call. The CDR3 covers 13 residues. This CDR3 is CPSSLRISQPQHF. CDR3 DNA: TGTCCCAGCAGCCTTCGGATCAGTCAGCCCCAGCATTTT.

The J gene is TRBJ1-5, the V gene TRBV5-1; D remains ambiguous. Looked up from germline, CDR1 is SGHRS and CDR2 is YFSETQ. Trimming stripped 0 bases from V and 6 bases from J, with 7 bases between. CDR3 size: 13 residues. The CDR3 spells CASSLVWGQPQHF. In DNA form, the CDR3 reads TGCGCCAGCAGCTTGGTTTGGGGTCAGCCCCAGCATTTT.